A selection of T cell receptor beta chains follows, all from one sample in a study of blood T cell repertoires in COVID-19. TCRdb keeps only in-frame clones here, not all; method: immunoSEQ multiplex PCR. The sample includes more than 200,000 clones, 87% of them seen just once. Specimen: PBMCs or T cells enriched from blood (not recorded which). The receptor set was obtained from a man in his thirties or forties who had recovered from COVID-19. CDR3s include the opening cysteine and the closing phenylalanine or tryptophan. Fields, in order: V gene, clone size, D gene, J gene, CDR3 DNA, CDR3 protein. The D gene is left open where the match is weak. Size tells how often a clone was seen (once, few, many) or the class of an expanded clone, and some rows leave it out.

v_gene: TRBV29-1; abundance: -; d_gene: TRBD1; j_gene: TRBJ1-2; CDR3nt: TGCAGCGTCACGCATAACAGGGGGCATGGCTACACCTTC; CDR3aa: CSVTHNRGHGYTF
v_gene: TRBV12-5; abundance: once; d_gene: TRBD1; j_gene: TRBJ1-5; CDR3nt: TGTGCTAGTGGTTTGCCGGGACAGCCCATCGAGCCCCAGCATTTT; CDR3aa: CASGLPGQPIEPQHF
v_gene: TRBV4-2; abundance: -; d_gene: TRBD2; j_gene: TRBJ2-1; CDR3nt: TGTGCCAGCAGCCAAGAACCTGGGCTAGCGGGGAACAATGAGCAGTTCTTC; CDR3aa: CASSQEPGLAGNNEQFF
v_gene: TRBV6-6; abundance: -; d_gene: TRBD1; j_gene: TRBJ1-1; CDR3nt: TGTGCCAGCACCTTAGAAGGGTCAGGGGGTATCACTGAAGCTTTCTTT; CDR3aa: CASTLEGSGGITEAFF
v_gene: TRBV19; abundance: -; d_gene: -; j_gene: TRBJ1-4; CDR3nt: TGTGCCACCACCCAACCAGGAGGGAGTGAAAAACTGTTTTTT; CDR3aa: CATTQPGGSEKLFF
v_gene: TRBV27; abundance: -; d_gene: -; j_gene: TRBJ1-1; CDR3nt: TGTGCCAGCGGTCGAGGGCGGTGGGACACTGAAGCTTTCTTT; CDR3aa: CASGRGRWDTEAFF
v_gene: TRBV10-3; abundance: -; d_gene: -; j_gene: TRBJ2-5; CDR3nt: TGTGCCATCAGTGAGGCGAGGGATTTCCAAAGCATAGTACAGTACTTC; CDR3aa: CAISEARDFQSIVQYF
v_gene: TRBV6-5; abundance: -; d_gene: TRBD2; j_gene: TRBJ2-5; CDR3nt: TGTGCCAGCAGTCATAGCGGGAGCCAAGAGACCCAGTACTTC; CDR3aa: CASSHSGSQETQYF
v_gene: TRBV21-1; abundance: -; d_gene: -; j_gene: TRBJ2-7; CDR3nt: TGTGCCAAGGCCCGGGTTGCCCGGTTGTACTTC; CDR3aa: CAKARVARLYF
v_gene: TRBV10-3; abundance: once; d_gene: TRBD2; j_gene: TRBJ2-2; CDR3nt: TGTGCCATCAGTCTAGCGGGAGACACCGGGGAGCTGTTTTTT; CDR3aa: CAISLAGDTGELFF
v_gene: TRBV11-3; abundance: -; d_gene: -; j_gene: TRBJ2-7; CDR3nt: TGTGCCAGCAGCTACGGGGACACACCCTACGAGCAGTACTTC; CDR3aa: CASSYGDTPYEQYF
v_gene: TRBV9; abundance: -; d_gene: -; j_gene: TRBJ2-3; CDR3nt: TGTGCCAGCAGCGCATATAGTACAGCAGTTACTAGCACAGATACGCAGTATTTT; CDR3aa: CASSAYSTAVTSTDTQYF
v_gene: TRBV7-9; abundance: -; d_gene: TRBD2; j_gene: TRBJ2-7; CDR3nt: TGTGCCAGCAGCCCTACTAGCGGGGGGGCCCACGAGCAGTACTTC; CDR3aa: CASSPTSGGAHEQYF
v_gene: TRBV2; abundance: -; d_gene: -; j_gene: TRBJ1-2; CDR3nt: TGTGCCAGCAGGGCTCAGAACTATGGCTACACCTTC; CDR3aa: CASRAQNYGYTF
v_gene: TRBV3-1/TRBV3-2; abundance: -; d_gene: -; j_gene: TRBJ1-6; CDR3nt: TGTGCCAGCAGCCAAGTCAGGGATTCACCCCTCCACTTT; CDR3aa: CASSQVRDSPLHF
v_gene: TRBV2; abundance: -; d_gene: TRBD1; j_gene: TRBJ1-2; CDR3nt: TGTGCCAGCACGGGTAGGACAGGCGCCAACTATGGCTACACCTTC; CDR3aa: CASTGRTGANYGYTF
v_gene: TRBV3-1/TRBV3-2; abundance: -; d_gene: -; j_gene: TRBJ1-5; CDR3nt: TGTGCCAGCAGCGAATTTGCGGGCAATCAGCCCCAGCATTTT; CDR3aa: CASSEFAGNQPQHF
v_gene: TRBV2; abundance: -; d_gene: -; j_gene: TRBJ1-5; CDR3nt: TGTGCCAGCACAAGGGGATCCAATCAGCCCCAGCATTTT; CDR3aa: CASTRGSNQPQHF
v_gene: TRBV27; abundance: -; d_gene: -; j_gene: TRBJ2-7; CDR3nt: TGTGCCAGCAGTTTAAGGCCGGCGGGGACCGAGCAGTACTTC; CDR3aa: CASSLRPAGTEQYF
v_gene: TRBV10-3; abundance: once; d_gene: -; j_gene: TRBJ2-3; CDR3nt: TGTGCCATTAGGGGGGACAGAGGCGGAGATACGCAGTATTTT; CDR3aa: CAIRGDRGGDTQYF
v_gene: TRBV4-3; abundance: -; d_gene: -; j_gene: TRBJ1-5; CDR3nt: TGCGCCAGCAGCCAAGATGGGGGGGGCAAAGTATTTAGCAATCAGCCCCAGCATTTT; CDR3aa: CASSQDGGGKVFSNQPQHF
v_gene: TRBV6-5; abundance: -; d_gene: -; j_gene: TRBJ2-2; CDR3nt: TGTGCCACCCAGGGGAACACCGGGGAGCTGTTTTTT; CDR3aa: CATQGNTGELFF
v_gene: TRBV10-1; abundance: -; d_gene: -; j_gene: TRBJ1-6; CDR3nt: TGCGCCAGCAGGCGGGGGACGAGCCCTCGGGACAATTCACCCCTCCACTTT; CDR3aa: CASRRGTSPRDNSPLHF
v_gene: TRBV5-4; abundance: -; d_gene: TRBD1; j_gene: TRBJ1-2; CDR3nt: TGTGCCAGCAGCAAAACCGGGACAGGGGATGACTACACCTTC; CDR3aa: CASSKTGTGDDYTF
v_gene: TRBV24-1; abundance: once; d_gene: -; j_gene: TRBJ2-6; CDR3nt: TGTGCCACCAGTGATCGCGACTATTCGGGGGCCAACGTCCTGACTTTC; CDR3aa: CATSDRDYSGANVLTF
v_gene: TRBV10-3; abundance: -; d_gene: -; j_gene: TRBJ2-5; CDR3nt: TGTGCCATCAGAGGGAGCGGGACACAAGAGACCCAGTACTTC; CDR3aa: CAIRGSGTQETQYF
v_gene: TRBV19; abundance: -; d_gene: TRBD1; j_gene: TRBJ1-2; CDR3nt: TGTGCCAGTATCCATTCCGGGACAGTCTTCAATGGCTACACCTTC; CDR3aa: CASIHSGTVFNGYTF
v_gene: TRBV29-1; abundance: -; d_gene: TRBD2; j_gene: TRBJ2-3; CDR3nt: TGCAGCGTTGGAGGGCAGCGGGAGGGCCAAGGTCGCGGGGATACGCAGTATTTT; CDR3aa: CSVGGQREGQGRGDTQYF
v_gene: TRBV4-2; abundance: -; d_gene: -; j_gene: TRBJ2-5; CDR3nt: TGTGCCAGCAGCCACGGGACTGGGAAAGAGACCCAGTACTTC; CDR3aa: CASSHGTGKETQYF